This TCR beta chain derives from a study of metastatic and nonmetastatic thyroid tumors. Until they underwent thyroid surgery, no patient had received any treatment. This clone was seen only a few times. TCRdb re-called clones from the PCR reads using MiXCR. This sample has about 45,000 clones, with 4% found just once. This receptor was obtained from a female donor with papillary thyroid cancer or a benign thyroid nodule (not recorded which). Some clones in this sample may be carry-over from other donors' samples. The sample taken for sequencing was blood.

CDR3 region: CASRRTIQETQYF. For the CDR3, the DNA is TGTGCCAGCAGGAGGACTATCCAAGAGACCCAGTACTTC. The chain employs TRBV6-1 and TRBJ2-5, with a tentative D call TRBD2 (6 bases). Trimming took off 6 bases at V and 1 base at J, with 9 bases between the two ends. Germline CDR1 is MNHNS and CDR2 is SASEGT. The CDR3 is 13 residues long.